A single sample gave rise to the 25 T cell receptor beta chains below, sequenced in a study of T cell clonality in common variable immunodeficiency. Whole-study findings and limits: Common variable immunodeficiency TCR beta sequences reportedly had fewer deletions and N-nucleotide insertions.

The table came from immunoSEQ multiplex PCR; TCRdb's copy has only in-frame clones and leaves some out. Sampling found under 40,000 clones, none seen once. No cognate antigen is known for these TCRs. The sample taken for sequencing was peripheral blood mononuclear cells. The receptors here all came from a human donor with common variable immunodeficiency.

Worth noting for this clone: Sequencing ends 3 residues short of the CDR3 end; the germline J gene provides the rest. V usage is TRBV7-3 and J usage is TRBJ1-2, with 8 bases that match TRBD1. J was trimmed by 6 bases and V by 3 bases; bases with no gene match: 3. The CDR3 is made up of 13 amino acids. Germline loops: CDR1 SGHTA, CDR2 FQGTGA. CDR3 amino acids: CASSFTGGNGYTF. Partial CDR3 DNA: TGTGCCAGCAGCTTTACAGGGGGGAATGGC.

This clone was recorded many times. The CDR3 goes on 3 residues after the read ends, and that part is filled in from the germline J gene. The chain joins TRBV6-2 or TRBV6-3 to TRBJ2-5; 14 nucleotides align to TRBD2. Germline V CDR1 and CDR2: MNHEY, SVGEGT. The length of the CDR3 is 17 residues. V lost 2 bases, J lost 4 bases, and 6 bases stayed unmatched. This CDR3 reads CASSYTKGLAGGETQYF. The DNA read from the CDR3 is TGTGCCAGCAGTTACACAAAAGGACTAGCGGGAGGAGAGACC.

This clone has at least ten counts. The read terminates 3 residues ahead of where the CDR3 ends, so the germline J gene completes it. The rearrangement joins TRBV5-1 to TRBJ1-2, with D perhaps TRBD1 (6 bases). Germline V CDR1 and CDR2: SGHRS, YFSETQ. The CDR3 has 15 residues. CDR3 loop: CASSPKLQGSGGYTF. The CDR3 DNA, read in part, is TGCGCCAGCAGCCCCAAGTTGCAGGGGTCGGGGGGC. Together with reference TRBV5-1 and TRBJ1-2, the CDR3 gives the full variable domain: KAGVTQTPRYLIKTRGQQVTLSCSPISGHRSVSWYQQTPGQGLQFLFEYFSETQRNKGNFPGRFSGRQFSNSRSEMNVSTLELGDSALYLCASSPKLQGSGGYTFGSGTRLTVV.

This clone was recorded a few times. CDR3 DNA, as far as it was read: TGTGCCAGCAAAGTCGGGGGGGAGGGTCAGCCC. Its translation is CASKVGGEGQP. The CDR3 in full is CASKVGGEGQPQHF. The rearrangement links TRBV7-2 to TRBJ1-5, with D perhaps TRBD1 (5 bases). The read halts 3 residues ahead of the CDR3 end, with the missing end drawn from the germline J gene. V was shortened by 7 bases and J by 6 bases, with 16 bases between the two germline ends. The CDR3 length is 14 residues. CDR1 is SGHTA and CDR2 is FQGNSA in the germline V gene.

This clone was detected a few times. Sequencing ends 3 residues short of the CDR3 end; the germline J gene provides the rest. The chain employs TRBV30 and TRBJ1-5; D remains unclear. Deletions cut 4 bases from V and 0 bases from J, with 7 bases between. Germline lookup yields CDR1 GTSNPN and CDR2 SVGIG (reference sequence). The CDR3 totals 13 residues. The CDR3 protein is CAWNSISNQPQHF. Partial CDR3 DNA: TGTGCCTGGAACTCGATTAGCAATCAGCCC.

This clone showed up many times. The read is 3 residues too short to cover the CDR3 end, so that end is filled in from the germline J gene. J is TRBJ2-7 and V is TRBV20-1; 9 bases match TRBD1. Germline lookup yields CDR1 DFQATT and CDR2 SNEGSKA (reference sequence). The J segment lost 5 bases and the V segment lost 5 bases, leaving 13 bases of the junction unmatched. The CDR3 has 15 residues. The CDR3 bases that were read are TGCAGTGCTTTTCAGTCCGGGACAGGGACGAACGAG. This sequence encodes CSAFQSGTGTNE. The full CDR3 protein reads CSAFQSGTGTNEQYF.

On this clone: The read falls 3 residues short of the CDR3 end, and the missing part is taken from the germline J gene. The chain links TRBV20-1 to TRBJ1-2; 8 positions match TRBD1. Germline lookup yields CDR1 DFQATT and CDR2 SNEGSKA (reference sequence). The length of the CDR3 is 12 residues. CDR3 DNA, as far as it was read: TGCAGTGCTGGTCAGGGGGCGCGGAGC. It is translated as CSAGQGARS. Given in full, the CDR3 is CSAGQGARSYTF.

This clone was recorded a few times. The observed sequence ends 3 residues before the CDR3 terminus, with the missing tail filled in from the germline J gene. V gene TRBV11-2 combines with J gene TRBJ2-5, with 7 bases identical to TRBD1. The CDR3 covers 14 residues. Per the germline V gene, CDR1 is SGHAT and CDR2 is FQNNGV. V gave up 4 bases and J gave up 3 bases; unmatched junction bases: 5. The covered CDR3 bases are TGTGCCAGCAGCTCCGGGACAGATAAAGAGACC. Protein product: CASSSGTDKET. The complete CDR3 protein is CASSSGTDKETQYF.

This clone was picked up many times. The CDR3 is CASSLGTVNYGYTF. Incomplete CDR3 DNA: TGTGCCAGCAGCTTAGGGACAGTCAACTATGGC. V usage is TRBV7-3 and J usage is TRBJ1-2, with TRBD1 identical over 7 bases. The CDR3 end is not reached by the read, which stops 3 residues before it; the germline J gene fills it in. There are 14 residues in the CDR3. Germline CDR1 and CDR2: SGHTA and FQGTGA. The V and J ends lost 2 bases and 2 bases, in that order; junction bases with no gene match: 2.

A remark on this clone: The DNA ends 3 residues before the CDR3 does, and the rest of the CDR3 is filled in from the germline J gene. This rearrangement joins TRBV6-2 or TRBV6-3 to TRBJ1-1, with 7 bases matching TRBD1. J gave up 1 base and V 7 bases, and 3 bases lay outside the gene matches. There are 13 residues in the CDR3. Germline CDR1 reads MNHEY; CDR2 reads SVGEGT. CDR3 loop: CASTRQGNTEAFF. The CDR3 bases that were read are TGTGCCAGCACCCGACAGGGGAACACTGAA.

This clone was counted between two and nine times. This chain's CDR3 is CASSSNGQTYQPQHF. Incomplete CDR3 DNA: TGTGCCAGCAGCTCAAACGGACAGACCTATCAGCCC. V is TRBV7-2 and J is TRBJ1-5; perhaps TRBD1 as D (6 bases). Coverage ceases 3 residues before the CDR3 finishes, and the germline J gene fills in the end. The CDR3 sequence is 15 residues long. Germline CDR1 is SGHTA and CDR2 is FQGNSA. The V end was cut by 4 bases, the J end by 5 bases, with 15 bases between.

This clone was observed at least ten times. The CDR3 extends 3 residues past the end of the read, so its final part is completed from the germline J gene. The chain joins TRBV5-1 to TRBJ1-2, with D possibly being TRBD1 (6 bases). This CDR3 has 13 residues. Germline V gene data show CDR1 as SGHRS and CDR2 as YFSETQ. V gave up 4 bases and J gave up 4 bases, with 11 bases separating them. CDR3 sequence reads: CASSMGHTYGYTF. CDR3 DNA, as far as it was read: TGCGCCAGCAGCATGGGACACACCTATGGC.

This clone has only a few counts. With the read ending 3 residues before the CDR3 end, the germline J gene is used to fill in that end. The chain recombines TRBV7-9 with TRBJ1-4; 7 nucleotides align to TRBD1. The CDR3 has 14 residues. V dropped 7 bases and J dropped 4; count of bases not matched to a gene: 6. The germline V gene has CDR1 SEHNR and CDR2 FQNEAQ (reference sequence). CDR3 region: CASTRDSNNEKLFF. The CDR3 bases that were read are TGTGCCAGCACCAGGGACAGTAATAATGAAAAA.

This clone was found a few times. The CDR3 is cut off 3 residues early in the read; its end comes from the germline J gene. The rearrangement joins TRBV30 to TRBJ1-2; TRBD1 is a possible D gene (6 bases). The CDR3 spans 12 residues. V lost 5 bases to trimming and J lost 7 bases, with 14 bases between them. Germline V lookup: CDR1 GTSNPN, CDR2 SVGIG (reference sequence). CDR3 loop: CAWGGGSGGYTF. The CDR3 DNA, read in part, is TGTGCCTGGGGAGGGGGTTCGGGTGGC.

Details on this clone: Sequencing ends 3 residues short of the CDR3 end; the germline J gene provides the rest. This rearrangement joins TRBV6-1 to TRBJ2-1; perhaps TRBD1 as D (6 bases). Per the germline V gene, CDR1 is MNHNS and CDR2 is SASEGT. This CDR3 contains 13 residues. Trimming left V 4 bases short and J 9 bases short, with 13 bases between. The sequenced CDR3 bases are TGTGCCAGCAGTGCGAACAGGGCGACTGAG. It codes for CASSANRATE. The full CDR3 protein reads CASSANRATEQFF.

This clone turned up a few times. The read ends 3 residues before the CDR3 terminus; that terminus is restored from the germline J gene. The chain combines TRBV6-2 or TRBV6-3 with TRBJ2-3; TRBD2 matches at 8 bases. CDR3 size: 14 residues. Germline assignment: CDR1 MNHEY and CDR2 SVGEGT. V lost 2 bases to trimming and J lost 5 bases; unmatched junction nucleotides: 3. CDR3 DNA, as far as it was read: TGTGCCAGCAGTTACGGACTAGCAGGAGATACG. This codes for CASSYGLAGDT. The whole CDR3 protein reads CASSYGLAGDTQYF.

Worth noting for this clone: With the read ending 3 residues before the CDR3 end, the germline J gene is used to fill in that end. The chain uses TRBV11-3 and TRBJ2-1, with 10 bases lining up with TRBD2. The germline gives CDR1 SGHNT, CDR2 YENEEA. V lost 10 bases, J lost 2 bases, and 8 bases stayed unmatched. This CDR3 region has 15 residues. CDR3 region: CATKVAGGPYNEQFF. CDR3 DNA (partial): TGTGCCACCAAAGTAGCGGGGGGCCCCTACAATGAG.

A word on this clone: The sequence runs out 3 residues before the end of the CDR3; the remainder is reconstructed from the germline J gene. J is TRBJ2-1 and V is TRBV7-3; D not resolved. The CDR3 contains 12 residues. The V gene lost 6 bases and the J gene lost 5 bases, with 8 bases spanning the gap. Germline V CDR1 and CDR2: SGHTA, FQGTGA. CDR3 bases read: TGTGCCAGCAGAAGCGACCACAATGAG. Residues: CASRSDHNE. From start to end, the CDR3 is CASRSDHNEQFF.

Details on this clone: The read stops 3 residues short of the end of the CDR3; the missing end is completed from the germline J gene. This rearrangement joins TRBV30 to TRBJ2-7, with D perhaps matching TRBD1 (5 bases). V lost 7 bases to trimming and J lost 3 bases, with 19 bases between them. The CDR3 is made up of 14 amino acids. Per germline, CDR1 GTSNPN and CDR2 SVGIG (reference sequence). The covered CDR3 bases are TGTGCCTTGTCCCCTAACGAAGACAGCTACGAG. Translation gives CALSPNEDSYE. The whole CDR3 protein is CALSPNEDSYEQYF.

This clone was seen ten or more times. CDR3 in amino acids: CASSTDRYEQYF. The sequenced part of the CDR3 DNA is TGTGCCAGCAGTACGGACAGATACGAG. This chain joins TRBV2 and TRBJ2-7; TRBD1 is a possible D gene (6 bases). The sequence runs out 3 residues before the end of the CDR3; the remainder is reconstructed from the germline J gene. This CDR3 has 12 residues. Germline CDR1 and CDR2: SNHLY and FYNNEI. Trimming pared 5 bases from V and 4 bases from J, leaving 9 bases between.

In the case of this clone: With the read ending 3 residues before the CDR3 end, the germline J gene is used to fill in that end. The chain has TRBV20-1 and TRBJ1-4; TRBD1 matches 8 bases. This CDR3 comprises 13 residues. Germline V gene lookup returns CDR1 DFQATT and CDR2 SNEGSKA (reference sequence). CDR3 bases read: TGCAGTGCTAGAGCACAGGGGGGTGAGCAA. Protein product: CSARAQGGEQ. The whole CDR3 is CSARAQGGEQLFF.

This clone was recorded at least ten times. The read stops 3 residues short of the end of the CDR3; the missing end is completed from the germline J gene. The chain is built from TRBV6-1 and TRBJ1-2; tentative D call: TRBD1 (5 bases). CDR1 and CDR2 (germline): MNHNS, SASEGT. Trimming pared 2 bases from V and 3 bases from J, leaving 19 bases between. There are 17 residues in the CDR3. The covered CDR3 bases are TGTGCCAGCAGTGAATCATCGTTGGGGGGGAGAGACTATGGC. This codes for CASSESSLGGRDYG. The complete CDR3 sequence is CASSESSLGGRDYGYTF.

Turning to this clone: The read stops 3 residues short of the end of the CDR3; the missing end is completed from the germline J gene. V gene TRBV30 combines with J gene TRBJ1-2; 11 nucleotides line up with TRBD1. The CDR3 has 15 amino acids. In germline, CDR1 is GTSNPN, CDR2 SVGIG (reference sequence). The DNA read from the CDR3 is TGTGCCTGGAGTGTATTGGGACAGGGGGTCGGAGGC. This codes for CAWSVLGQGVGG. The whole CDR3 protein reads CAWSVLGQGVGGYTF. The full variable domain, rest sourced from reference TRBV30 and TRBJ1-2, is SQTIHQWPATLVQPVGSPLSLECTVEGTSNPNLYWYRQAAGRGLQLLFYSVGIGQISSEVPQNLSASRPQDRQFILSSKKLLLSDSGFYLCAWSVLGQGVGGYTFGSGTRLTVV.

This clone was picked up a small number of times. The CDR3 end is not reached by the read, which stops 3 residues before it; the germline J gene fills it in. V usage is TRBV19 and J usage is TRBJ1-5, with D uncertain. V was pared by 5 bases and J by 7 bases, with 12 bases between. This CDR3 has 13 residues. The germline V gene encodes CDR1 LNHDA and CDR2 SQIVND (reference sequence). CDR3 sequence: CASSLPPRQPQHF. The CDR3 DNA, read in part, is TGTGCCAGTAGTCTCCCCCCTAGACAGCCC.

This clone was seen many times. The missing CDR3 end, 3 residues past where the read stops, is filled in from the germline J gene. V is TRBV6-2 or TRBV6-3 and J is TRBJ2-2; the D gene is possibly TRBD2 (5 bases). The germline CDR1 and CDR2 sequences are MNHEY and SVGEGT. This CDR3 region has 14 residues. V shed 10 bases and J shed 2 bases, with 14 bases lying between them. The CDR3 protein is CATSRTVNTGELFF. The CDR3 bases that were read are TGTGCCACCTCACGGACTGTCAACACCGGGGAG.